The 23 T cell receptor beta chains below come from one sample, sequenced in a study of cytomegalovirus exposure and HLA in healthy donors. The primer mix had 60 Vbeta and 13 Jbeta primers. Using immunoSEQ multiplex PCR, the repertoire was profiled, and TCRdb retains in-frame clones only, with some absent. Of some 130,000 clones in the sample, about 80% are singletons; the top ten hold over 0.95%. The specimen sequenced was PBMCs. These receptors were obtained from a girl aged 2 to 10 in good health and CMV-seronegative.

The rearrangement links TRBV4-2 to TRBJ2-5; D gene unclear. The germline V and J ends were trimmed by 0 bases and 3 bases, with 11 bases remaining between them. CDR1 LGHNA and CDR2 YNFKEQ come from the germline V gene. The length of the CDR3 is 15 residues. The CDR3 region has the DNA TGTGCCAGCAGCCAAGATTTCTTAAAAAAAGAGACCCAGTACTTC. It yields the protein CASSQDFLKKETQYF.

This clone was counted between two and nine times. CDR3 sequence: CASSLRGPNQPQHF. CDR3 coding DNA: TGTGCCAGCAGTTTAAGGGGCCCCAATCAGCCCCAGCATTTT. The gene calls are TRBV6-6 and TRBJ1-5, with TRBD1 as a possible D gene (5 bases). Trimming removed 4 bases at V and 3 bases at J, with 10 bases between. Germline CDR1 MNHNY, CDR2 SVGAGI (reference sequence). This CDR3 region has 14 residues.

CDR3 residues: CASSLWGLAPFLDEQFF. CDR3 DNA: TGTGCCAGCAGTTTATGGGGACTAGCACCGTTTTTGGATGAGCAGTTCTTC. The chain combines TRBV27 with TRBJ2-1; 9 bases fit TRBD2. This CDR3 contains 17 residues. The ends lost 1 base at V and 8 bases at J; junction bases unmatched: 12. Germline values: CDR1 MNHEY, CDR2 SMNVEV (reference sequence).

The CDR3 bases are TGCGCCAGCAGCTCGACAGGGGACGGAAACACCATATATTTT. Translated, it gives CASSSTGDGNTIYF. V gene TRBV5-1 combines with J gene TRBJ1-3, with 8 bases aligning to TRBD1. The CDR3 length is 14 residues. Germline values: CDR1 SGHRS, CDR2 YFSETQ. V shed 3 bases, J shed 4 bases, and the junction held 3 bases outside the gene matches.

The rearrangement links TRBV2 to TRBJ2-1; the D gene is possibly TRBD2 (5 bases). V was pared by 4 bases and J by 5 bases, with 9 bases between. This CDR3 spans 13 amino acids. Per germline, CDR1 SNHLY and CDR2 FYNNEI. CDR3 region: CASSGTGNNEQFF. CDR3 nucleotides: TGTGCCAGCAGTGGGACTGGAAACAATGAGCAGTTCTTC.

This chain links TRBV28 with TRBJ2-7; no clear D gene. The CDR3 runs to 11 residues. The germline gives CDR1 MDHEN, CDR2 SYDVKM. Trimming stripped 8 bases from V and 6 bases from J, with 11 bases between. The CDR3 loop is CASGQAAEQYF. DNA for the CDR3: TGTGCCAGCGGGCAGGCTGCCGAGCAGTACTTC.

The V call is TRBV14, the J call TRBJ2-7, with 11 bases aligning to TRBD2. The germline V gene has CDR1 SGHDN and CDR2 FVKESK. The CDR3 is 18 residues long. With V trimmed by 0 bases and J by 1 base, 8 bases remained unmatched. The CDR3 sequence is CASSQDFSGRARSYEQYF. DNA for the CDR3: TGTGCCAGCAGCCAAGACTTTAGCGGGAGGGCCCGGTCCTACGAGCAGTACTTC.

This chain uses TRBV4-2 with TRBJ1-6; 10 bases line up with TRBD1. Germline loops: CDR1 LGHNA, CDR2 YNFKEQ. V was clipped by 1 base and J by 12 bases; unmatched bases: 6. This CDR3 is built from 15 residues. The CDR3, as DNA: TGTGCCAGCAGCCAAGGGGACAGGGGACCAGAACCCCTCCACTTT. Translated: CASSQGDRGPEPLHF.

The V gene is TRBV27, the J gene TRBJ2-3, with D possibly TRBD2 on 5 matching bases. Looked up from germline, CDR1 is MNHEY and CDR2 is SMNVEV (reference sequence). The CDR3 is 14 residues long. Between the trimmed V and J ends, which lost 0 bases and 4 bases, there was a span of 8 bases. The CDR3 sequence: CASSLSIGADTQYF. For the CDR3, the DNA is TGTGCCAGCAGTTTATCGATCGGGGCAGATACGCAGTATTTT.

The CDR3 is CASRPKRERNNEQFF. The CDR3 DNA reads TGTGCCAGCAGACCCAAGCGGGAGCGGAACAATGAGCAGTTCTTC. The rearrangement uses TRBV2 and TRBJ2-1; 8 bases are a match to TRBD2. The CDR3 totals 15 residues. After removal of 6 bases from V and 5 bases from J, the junction contained 9 bases not matched to a gene. The germline gives CDR1 SNHLY, CDR2 FYNNEI.

The V and J genes are TRBV11-2 and TRBJ2-1; D is unclear. This CDR3 region has 15 residues. The V and J ends lost 4 bases and 8 bases respectively, with 18 bases between them. CDR1 is SGHAT and CDR2 is FQNNGV in the germline V gene. The CDR3 loop reads CASSSENLAEDEQFF. Written as DNA, the CDR3 is TGTGCCAGCAGCTCCGAAAATTTAGCAGAAGATGAGCAGTTCTTC.

This chain connects TRBV7-9 to TRBJ2-1; 9 nucleotides match TRBD2. This CDR3 comprises 15 residues. Germline V gives CDR1 SEHNR, CDR2 FQNEAQ (reference sequence). V was pared by 3 bases and J by 4 bases, with 4 bases of the junction left unmatched. CDR3 DNA sequence: TGTGCCAGCAGCTTGCTAGCGGGGCCATACAATGAGCAGTTCTTC. Its protein is CASSLLAGPYNEQFF.

V usage is TRBV27 and J usage is TRBJ2-1, with 7 nucleotides matching TRBD2. Germline V lookup: CDR1 MNHEY, CDR2 SMNVEV (reference sequence). The CDR3 sequence is 15 residues long. Trimming cost V 7 bases and J 8 bases; bases outside gene matches: 14. CDR3 DNA: TGTGCCAGCATCTCGGGGAGGGAGGGTCACGATGAGCAGTTCTTC. Protein product: CASISGREGHDEQFF.

This rearrangement joins TRBV29-1 to TRBJ1-2; 12 bases line up with TRBD1. V was pared by 6 bases and J by 4 bases, with 12 bases of the junction left unmatched. The CDR3 has 16 residues. The germline CDR1 and CDR2 sequences are SQVTM and ANQGSEA. DNA for the CDR3: TGCAGCGTCGTAGCCGGGACAGGGGGCATAGGCTATGGCTACACCTTC. Residues: CSVVAGTGGIGYGYTF. Looking up the rest from reference TRBV29-1 and TRBJ1-2 gives the full variable domain: SAVISQKPSRDICQRGTSLTIQCQVDSQVTMMFWYRQQPGQSLTLIATANQGSEATYESGFVIDKFPISRPNLTFSTLTVSNMSPEDSSIYLCSVVAGTGGIGYGYTFGSGTRLTVV.

V usage is TRBV2 and J usage is TRBJ1-4, with D possibly TRBD1 on 5 matching bases. Germline V gene lookup returns CDR1 SNHLY and CDR2 FYNNEI. The CDR3 is 16 amino acids. Trimming removed 4 bases from V and 0 bases from J, with 12 bases in between. The CDR3 DNA sequence: TGTGCCAGCAGTGGGCGGGGGGGTGCAACTAATGAAAAACTGTTTTTT. This sequence encodes CASSGRGGATNEKLFF.

In this sample, this clone turned up once. The chain recombines TRBV7-2 with TRBJ2-1, with 9 bases that match TRBD2. Germline V gene data show CDR1 as SGHTA and CDR2 as FQGNSA. The V gene end was trimmed by 1 base and the J gene end by 3 bases; junction bases not matched to a gene: 10. This CDR3 contains 18 residues. This chain's CDR3 is CASSLDPSLAGFYNEQFF. The CDR3 nucleotides are TGTGCCAGCAGCTTAGACCCTTCACTAGCGGGCTTCTACAATGAGCAGTTCTTC. The complete variable domain, with remaining parts taken from reference TRBV7-2 and TRBJ2-1, reads GAGVSQSPSNKVTEKGKDVELRCDPISGHTALYWYRQSLGQGLEFLIYFQGNSAPDKSGLPSDRFSAERTGGSVSTLTIQRTQQEDSAVYLCASSLDPSLAGFYNEQFFGPGTRLTVL.

V gene TRBV7-2 combines with J gene TRBJ2-3, with TRBD2 matching 11 bases. The junction had 9 bases not matched to a gene; V was cut back by 5 bases and J by 2 bases. CDR1 is SGHTA and CDR2 is FQGNSA in the germline V gene. The CDR3 consists of 17 residues. The CDR3 nucleotides are TGTGCCAGCAGCCTCCCCCTAGCGGGGGGCCACACAGATACGCAGTATTTT. Protein: CASSLPLAGGHTDTQYF.

The V gene is TRBV5-4, the J gene TRBJ2-3; 7 nucleotides match TRBD1. The germline gives CDR1 SGHNT, CDR2 YYREEE (reference sequence). The V gene end was trimmed by 0 bases and the J gene end by 1 base; junction bases not matched to a gene: 5. The length of the CDR3 is 16 residues. The CDR3 nucleotides read TGTGCCAGCAGCTTGGGGGGGACAGCCCGCACAGATACGCAGTATTTT. Amino acids: CASSLGGTARTDTQYF.

The rearrangement joins TRBV10-3 to TRBJ1-2, with a possible D match to TRBD1 (6 bases). V lost 3 bases and J 5 bases, leaving 13 bases between the germline ends. Germline V gene lookup returns CDR1 ENHRY and CDR2 SYGVKD. This CDR3 contains 14 residues. The CDR3 region is CAISEAGAGYGYTF. For the CDR3, the DNA is TGTGCCATCAGTGAAGCAGGGGCAGGGTATGGCTACACCTTC.

This chain uses TRBV7-9 with TRBJ2-1, with 8 bases aligning to TRBD2. J lost 7 bases, V lost 4 bases, and 6 bases had no gene match. This CDR3 is 14 amino acids long. The germline gives CDR1 SEHNR, CDR2 FQNEAQ (reference sequence). DNA for the CDR3: TGTGCCAGCAGCTCCGCGGGGGGAGGAAATGAGCAGTTCTTC. It encodes CASSSAGGGNEQFF. Based on the CDR3 plus reference TRBV7-9 and TRBJ2-1, the full variable domain is DTGVSQNPRHKITKRGQNVTFRCDPISEHNRLYWYRQTLGQGPEFLTYFQNEAQLEKSRLLSDRFSAERPKGSFSTLEIQRTEQGDSAMYLCASSSAGGGNEQFFGPGTRLTVL.

This clone was counted only a few times. This chain links TRBV28 with TRBJ1-1; D is ambiguous. Germline CDR1 is MDHEN and CDR2 is SYDVKM. V lost 6 bases, J lost 4 bases, and 18 bases lay in between. The CDR3 extends over 15 amino acids. The CDR3 DNA is TGTGCCAGCAGCTCAAGCCGTTGGAGGAGCACTGAAGCTTTCTTT. Amino acids: CASSSSRWRSTEAFF.

A single count supports this clone. J is TRBJ1-1 and V is TRBV7-6; no clear D. This CDR3 contains 14 residues. The V gene lost 1 base and the J gene lost 5 bases, with 11 bases spanning the gap. Germline lookup yields CDR1 SGHVS and CDR2 FNYEAQ. The CDR3 protein is CASSLGTLGTEAFF. The CDR3 DNA is TGTGCCAGCAGCTTAGGGACTTTAGGAACTGAAGCTTTCTTT.

The chain recombines TRBV27 with TRBJ2-1; 10 positions match TRBD1. Trimming took 5 bases from V and 1 from J; bases not matched to a gene: 5. The CDR3 has 16 residues. The germline V gene encodes CDR1 MNHEY and CDR2 SMNVEV (reference sequence). The DNA for the CDR3 is TGTGCCAGCAGTGCGGGACAGGGGCCGTCCTACAATGAGCAGTTCTTC. Encoded protein: CASSAGQGPSYNEQFF.